The clone carrying this T cell receptor beta chain was recorded many times. The sample originates from a study of T cells in Graves' hyperthyroidism and ophthalmopathy. In the study overall: The initial diagnosis was the point when peripheral blood was collected, ahead of any treatment.

The TCR beta CDR3 regions underwent amplification using RNA transcripts as the source. A first-round RT-PCR of the TCR CDR3 used the HTBI primer set. TCRdb passed the multiplex PCR reads through MiXCR, listing each CDR3 protein once. The sample lists hundreds of thousands of distinct CDR3 sequences; roughly a sixth were seen once. The CDR3 loop spans 14 amino acids. The germline CDR1 and CDR2 sequences are SGHRS and YFSETQ. The ends were cut back, 3 bases at V and 6 bases at J, with 15 bases in the middle. The clonotype was recovered from a woman younger than 35 with Graves' ophthalmopathy. This chain joins TRBV5-1 and TRBJ1-1, with D possibly TRBD1 on 6 matching bases. The sequencing sample was made of blood. CDR3 amino acids: CASSSVTGRAEAFF. The CDR3 nucleotides are TGCGCCAGCAGCTCGGTCACAGGGAGGGCTGAAGCTTTCTTT.